This TCR beta chain was obtained from a study of blood T cells in healthy people across ages. General study points: Long-lived donors had more naive CD4+ cells and higher diversity than aged donors. TCR beta diversity, measured per million T cells, fell in a roughly linear way with age.

This CDR3 has 17 residues. The germline V gene encodes CDR1 GTSNPN and CDR2 SVGIG (reference sequence). The V segment lost 3 bases and the J segment 2 bases; nucleotides outside the gene matches: 14. Through a sample-barcoded 5' primer and a J-beta primer mix, a second PCR was run for roughly 6 to 11 cycles. TCRdb reanalysed the 5' RACE reads using MiXCR and keeps one entry per CDR3 protein. The sample carries hundreds of thousands of distinct CDR3 sequences, 52% recorded once. Notes on this clonotype: Its antigen is as yet unknown.

Isolation of PBMCs gave at least 7 million cells per sample. The sample taken for sequencing was blood. The chain has TRBV30 and TRBJ1-2; 8 bases match TRBD1. The sequence derives from a woman older than 75 in good health. CDR3: CAWSGLSRDRTNYGYTF. CDR3 nucleotide sequence: TGTGCCTGGAGCGGTCTTAGCCGGGACAGGACAAACTATGGCTACACCTTC.